This passage covers 11 T cell receptor beta chains from one sample sequenced in a study of early T cells in non-severe SARS-CoV-2 infection. In TCRdb, the 5' RACE reads were re-called with MiXCR into one record per CDR3 protein. The data show 60,000 to 65,000 distinct CDR3 sequences, 8.8% seen once. The specimen comprised whole blood, sampled at baseline. The receptors derive from an adult who was a healthcare worker with PCR-confirmed SARS-CoV-2 infection or an uninfected control (not recorded which).

The chain carries TRBV29-1 and TRBJ2-1; 9 bases agree with TRBD2. Trimming removed 6 bases from V and 1 base from J; junction bases left unmatched: 7. Germline-derived CDR1 and CDR2 are SQVTM and ANQGSEA. The CDR3 runs 15 residues. CDR3 in amino acids: CSVREAGGSYNEQFF. For the CDR3, the DNA is TGCAGCGTGAGAGAAGCGGGAGGATCCTACAATGAGCAGTTCTTC.

This clonotype showed up many times. This sequence joins TRBV5-6 and TRBJ2-7; D not certain. From germline, CDR1 is SGHDT and CDR2 YYEEEE. Trimming cost V 4 bases and J 4 bases, with 18 bases left between them. This CDR3 is 15 amino acids long. CDR3 in amino acids: CASSHPRTPTYEQYF. The DNA for the CDR3 is TGTGCCAGCAGCCACCCCCGGACGCCTACTTACGAGCAGTACTTC. The full variable domain, with the rest looked up from reference TRBV5-6 and TRBJ2-7, is DAGVTQSPTHLIKTRGQQVTLRCSPKSGHDTVSWYQQALGQGPQFIFQYYEEEERQRGNFPDRFSGHQFPNYSSELNVNALLLGDSALYLCASSHPRTPTYEQYFGPGTRLTVT.

This chain uses TRBV20-1 with TRBJ2-3; D gene unclear. CDR1 is DFQATT and CDR2 is SNEGSKA in the germline V gene (reference sequence). V lost 5 bases, J lost 0 bases, and 6 bases lay in between. The CDR3 is made up of 12 amino acids. In DNA, the CDR3 is TGCAGTGCTGGGCCTAGCACAGATACGCAGTATTTT. Translation gives CSAGPSTDTQYF.

The rearrangement joins TRBV5-1 to TRBJ2-1; 8 nucleotides match TRBD2. The CDR3 totals 15 residues. With V trimmed by 5 bases and J by 5 bases, 9 bases remained unmatched. Germline values: CDR1 SGHRS, CDR2 YFSETQ. The CDR3 loop reads CASSRGLDNDNEQFF. CDR3 nucleotide sequence: TGCGCCAGCAGTAGGGGACTAGACAATGACAATGAGCAGTTCTTC.

This clonotype has a handful of counts. Germline is not matched at one junction end, which may reflect a read error. The rearrangement links TRBV6-5 to TRBJ2-2; the match to TRBD2 covers 10 bases. The CDR3 length is 18 residues. Per the germline V gene, CDR1 is MNHEY and CDR2 is SVGAGI. The CDR3 bases are TGTGCCAGCAGTAACTCATTAGCGGGAGGACCTACTCCCGGGGAGCTGTTTTTT. This sequence encodes CASSNSLAGGPTPGELFF.

In its sample, this clonotype was seen a few times. J is TRBJ2-7 and V is TRBV7-2; 7 nucleotides agree with TRBD1. The germline CDR1 and CDR2 sequences are SGHTA and FQGNSA. The length of the CDR3 is 13 residues. J was trimmed by 2 bases and V by 6 bases; bases with no gene match: 4. The CDR3 coding sequence is TGTGCCAGCAGTCGGGACAGCGCCTACGAGCAGTACTTC. Translated: CASSRDSAYEQYF.

This clonotype was observed a handful of times. The chain recombines TRBV20-1 with TRBJ1-3; D unclear. The CDR3 is 11 residues long. V was shortened by 7 bases and J by 9 bases, with 13 bases between the two germline ends. Germline V CDR1 and CDR2: DFQATT, SNEGSKA (reference sequence). CDR3 in DNA: TGCAGTGTCGTGGGTGGGAGCACCATATATTTT. It translates to CSVVGGSTIYF.

The V and J genes are TRBV4-1 and TRBJ2-1; D is unresolved. Germline V CDR1 and CDR2: MGHRA, YSYEKL. The germline V and J ends were trimmed by 3 bases and 5 bases, with 11 bases remaining between them. This CDR3 comprises 14 residues. CDR3 amino acids: CASSHKDPNNEQFF. CDR3 DNA sequence: TGCGCCAGCAGCCACAAGGACCCAAACAATGAGCAGTTCTTC.

This clonotype appeared many times. The CDR3 loop reads CAWSPGTSGTDTQYF. Written as DNA, the CDR3 is TGTGCCTGGAGTCCCGGGACTAGCGGGACCGATACGCAGTATTTT. The V and J genes are TRBV30 and TRBJ2-3, with 13 positions matching TRBD2. The ends lost 2 bases at V and 6 bases at J; junction bases unmatched: 5. The CDR3 runs 15 residues. Germline V lookup: CDR1 GTSNPN, CDR2 SVGIG (reference sequence).

V is TRBV4-2 and J is TRBJ1-6, with D perhaps matching TRBD1 (6 bases). V was pared by 2 bases and J by 5 bases, with 13 bases between. The CDR3 loop spans 16 amino acids. Germline V CDR1 and CDR2: LGHNA, YNFKEQ. This CDR3 is CASSQRQGMHNSPLHF. DNA of the CDR3: TGTGCCAGCAGCCAAAGGCAGGGGATGCATAATTCACCCCTCCACTTT.

This clonotype was observed a few times. CDR3 sequence: CASSVLAGEETQYF. In nucleotides, the CDR3 is TGTGCCAGCAGCGTACTAGCGGGAGAAGAGACCCAGTACTTC. The chain employs TRBV5-6 and TRBJ2-5; 11 nucleotides agree with TRBD2. The CDR3 covers 14 residues. Trimming took 4 bases from V and 3 from J; bases not matched to a gene: 2. Germline CDR1 is SGHDT and CDR2 is YYEEEE.